The subject of this entry is one TCR beta chain. It has no known antigen specificity. Within one base of it there is no much larger clone, and no base qualities were kept. This record belongs to a study of blood T cell repertoires in COVID-19 (dated by TCRdb to 2020 to 2021). For context, the study as a whole: Samples covering the acute and convalescent phases of COVID-19 were provided by collaborators in the United States, Italy and Spain. The material from the prospective study consisted of cDNA or gDNA derived from T cells, B-cell-depleted T cells, or PBMCs. Deeply sampled blood TCRbeta repertoires from subjects exposed to, actively infected with, or recovered from COVID-19 were included in the dataset. The repertoires were released in a freely available public database meant as a resource for research on the immune response to SARS-CoV-2. The samples were drawn from the first 160 participants of the ongoing ImmuneRACE study and from over 950 subjects provided by 6 global collaborators. The sample metadata nearly always contained a de-identified subject ID, COVID-19 status, age in years and sex. Where available, HLA class I and class II types were obtained from metadata supplied by the sample provider rather than from assay-based typing.

Each collaborating institution followed its own protocols to collect whole blood in K2EDTA tubes. For TCRbeta analysis, collaborators shipped samples in one of three forms: frozen whole blood, isolated PBMCs, or DNA extracted from either of those sample types. TCRbeta CDR3 regions were amplified from genomic DNA using the immunoSEQ Assay, a bias-controlled multiplex PCR. As for the original processing: Nucleated cell counts per sample were estimated from amplification of reference gene primers within the assay. To quantify the absolute abundance of each unique TCRbeta CDR3 rearrangement, sequence reads were collapsed and filtered. For each sample, productive Simpson clonality was calculated as the square root of Simpson's diversity index across productive rearrangements. Imported from immuneACCESS, the table was reduced by TCRdb to in-frame sequences with V and J called. These copies leave out some clones; in studies compared against another copy, an unresolved V gene accounts for under half, and the cause of the remainder is not known. V and J calls and clone size follow that table, whereas D and trimming were derived from the DNA. This sample holds about 160,000 clones; over 65% were observed only once. The ten largest make up approximately 8% of the sample.

Findings and caveats that apply to the study as a whole: How much clinical and demographic metadata was included differed by source and by participant, and the metadata was provided uncurated.

Reading the germline V gene (reference sequence) gives CDR1 LNHNV and CDR2 YYDKDF. Trimming removed 8 bases from V and 5 bases from J; the gene matches leave 7 bases unexplained. The CDR3 runs 15 amino acids, cysteine and phenylalanine included. Just CDR3 DNA is preserved here, 45 bases in frame from base 1. The chain is encoded by TRBV15 joined to TRBJ2-2; TRBD1 aligns with 11 central bases. This TCR was sampled from a man aged 55-75 years with acute or convalescent COVID-19. Sequencing was carried out using peripheral blood. The CDR3 reads CATGQGARRTGELFF. The DNA is as follows: TGTGCCACCGGACAGGGGGCGCGTAGGACCGGGGAGCTGTTTTTT.